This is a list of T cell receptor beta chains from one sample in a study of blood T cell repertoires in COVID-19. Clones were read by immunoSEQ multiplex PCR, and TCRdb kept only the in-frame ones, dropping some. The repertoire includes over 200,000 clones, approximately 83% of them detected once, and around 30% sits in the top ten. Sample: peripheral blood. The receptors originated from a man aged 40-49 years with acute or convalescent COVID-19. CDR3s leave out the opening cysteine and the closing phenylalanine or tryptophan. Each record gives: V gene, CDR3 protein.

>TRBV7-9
ASSAVPEDSEQY
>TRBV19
ASSGGQGDYGYT
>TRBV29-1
SVGTGNQGGYT
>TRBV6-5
ASRLGRGGVYGYT
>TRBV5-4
ASSLDGRGGYT
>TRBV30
AWGSYEQY
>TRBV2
ASTSEGAGQLNSPLH
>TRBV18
ASSPQGTGDPGYT
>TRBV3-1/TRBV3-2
ASSQDEDSKNIQY
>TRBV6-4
ASSRDRNYGYT
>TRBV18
ASSLGSASNQPQH
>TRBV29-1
SVEEREGPTDTQY
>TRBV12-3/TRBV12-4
ASSLLAGQSQH
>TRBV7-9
ASSLVTSGRLGNEQF